This TCR beta chain was documented in a study of shared clonotypes between healthy human individuals. Study context: The plates for each donor numbered three CD4 naive, three CD4 memory, two CD8 naive and one CD8 memory.

The J segment lost 6 bases and the V segment lost 8 bases, leaving 10 bases of the junction unmatched. CDR1 SNHLY and CDR2 FYNNEI come from the germline V gene. The CDR3 is 13 amino acids. Produced via immunoSEQ multiplex PCR; TCRdb's table is partial and in-frame only. The sample records millions of clones, more than 85% being singletons. Naive CD8 cells lacked CD45RO, underwent positive selection for CCR7 and left out terminally differentiated effector memory CD45RA+ cells. Nashville, Tennessee was home to all donors, who were Caucasian adults. This chain joins TRBV2 and TRBJ2-7; TRBD2 matches at 7 bases. This sequence was found in a man aged 18 to 29 in good health. Some clones in this sample may be carry-over from other donors' samples. Input material: naive CD8+ T cells from PBMCs. The CDR3 region is CASAGVSWAEQYF. The CDR3 DNA sequence: TGTGCCAGCGCGGGAGTGTCTTGGGCCGAGCAGTACTTC.